This entry lists 21 T cell receptor beta chains sequenced from one sample in a study of T-cell memory formation after mild COVID-19. TCRdb itself ran the 5' RACE reads through MiXCR, one entry per CDR3 protein. Here the sample spans about 340,000 distinct CDR3 sequences, 15% to 20% being singletons. The material sequenced was PBMCs or a T cell subset sorted from them (not recorded which). These receptors all stem from a man between 18 and 35 years old who had mild COVID-19 (a few samples of this study predate the infection). Cell type and time point are not known.

The chain has TRBV21-1 and TRBJ1-1. TRBV21-1 is listed as a pseudogene. This CDR3 is built from 12 residues. CDR3 residues: CASSRGSNAAFF. CDR3 nucleotide sequence: TGTGCCAGCAGCAGGGGAAGTAATGCGGCTTTCTTT.

The chain recombines TRBV27 with TRBJ2-2; 9 bases align to TRBD2. The J segment lost 4 bases and the V segment lost 0 bases, leaving 6 bases of the junction unmatched. The CDR3 totals 17 residues. The germline V gene encodes CDR1 MNHEY and CDR2 SMNVEV (reference sequence). The CDR3 sequence: CASSLSERGDTTGELFF. CDR3 coding DNA: TGTGCCAGCAGTTTATCGGAGCGGGGGGATACCACCGGGGAGCTGTTTTTT.

The chain carries TRBV2 and TRBJ1-4; D is uncertain. Trimming took off 6 bases at V and 1 base at J, with 12 bases between the two ends. This CDR3 spans 15 amino acids. Germline V gives CDR1 SNHLY, CDR2 FYNNEI. The CDR3 DNA is TGTGCCAGCAGGAGGCAGGACGGAACTAATGAAAAACTGTTTTTT. Amino acids: CASRRQDGTNEKLFF.

This clonotype was detected only a few times. The chain uses TRBV5-1 and TRBJ1-4; possible D gene TRBD1, 5 bases. The CDR3 runs 14 residues. Germline-derived CDR1 and CDR2 are SGHRS and YFSETQ. V was trimmed by 5 bases and J by 5 bases, leaving 13 bases between them. The CDR3 here is CASRRDLGNEKLFF. The CDR3 bases are TGCGCCAGCAGACGGGACTTAGGAAATGAAAAACTGTTTTTT.

V gene TRBV30 combines with J gene TRBJ2-3, with D unresolved. The CDR3 covers 12 residues. Germline CDR1 GTSNPN, CDR2 SVGIG (reference sequence). V was trimmed by 0 bases and J by 2 bases, leaving 3 bases between them. CDR3 DNA: TGTGCCTGGAGTGTAATCACAGATACGCAGTATTTT. This translates into CAWSVITDTQYF.

The chain joins TRBV7-6 to TRBJ2-2; D ambiguous. Trimming removed 4 bases from V and 7 bases from J, with 7 bases in between. The CDR3 has 12 residues. The germline V gene has CDR1 SGHVS and CDR2 FNYEAQ. As DNA, the CDR3 is TGTGCCAGCAGCTCACTTAGCGGGGAGCTGTTTTTT. It translates to CASSSLSGELFF.

The sample holds a few counts of this clonotype. The genes are TRBV6-1 and TRBJ2-7, with D unclear. Trimming shortened V by 1 base and J by 3 bases, and 10 bases separated the two germline ends. CDR1 and CDR2 (germline): MNHNS, SASEGT. This CDR3 is 14 amino acids long. In nucleotides, the CDR3 is TGTGCCAGCAGTGAAGGAGGACCCTACTACGAGCAGTACGTC. Protein sequence: CASSEGGPYYEQYV.

The table lists this clonotype with many counts. V is TRBV27 and J is TRBJ2-7; TRBD2 agrees at 13 bases. There are 15 residues in the CDR3. Germline CDR1 is MNHEY and CDR2 is SMNVEV (reference sequence). The junction had 6 bases not matched to a gene; V was cut back by 6 bases and J by 4 bases. The CDR3, as DNA: TGTGCCAGCAGCCTTGGGACTAGCGGGGTGTACGAGCAGTACTTC. This translates into CASSLGTSGVYEQYF.

This clonotype was detected a few times. The chain carries TRBV7-9 and TRBJ2-3; D might be TRBD2 (6 bases). The CDR3 is made up of 16 amino acids. Germline V gives CDR1 SEHNR, CDR2 FQNEAQ (reference sequence). Trimming shortened V by 5 bases and J by 0 bases, and 15 bases separated the two germline ends. The CDR3 here is CASSKKSGRSTDTQYF. The CDR3 DNA follows: TGTGCCAGCAGCAAAAAGAGCGGGCGCAGCACAGATACGCAGTATTTT.

This clonotype was seen a handful of times. The rearrangement joins TRBV3-1 to TRBJ2-7; 11 bases fit TRBD2. CDR1 is LGHDT, CDR2 YNNKEL, per germline (reference sequence). With 1 base clipped from V and 4 bases from J, the junction kept 6 bases outside the gene matches. The CDR3 loop spans 16 amino acids. In nucleotides, the CDR3 is TGTGCCAGCAGCCAAGCGACTAGCGGGGCTTCGTACGAGCAGTACTTC. Translating it yields CASSQATSGASYEQYF.

Many counts were recorded for this clonotype. The chain employs TRBV9 and TRBJ2-3, with 15 bases aligning to TRBD2. Losses at the gene ends were 4 bases for V and 3 bases for J; bases not matched to a gene: 3. This CDR3 region has 16 residues. In germline, CDR1 is SGDLS, CDR2 YYNGEE. Here the CDR3 DNA reads TGTGCCAGCAGCAGGACTAGCGGGGGGGTTACAGATACGCAGTATTTT. Residues: CASSRTSGGVTDTQYF.

This clonotype was found a few times. The chain is built from TRBV7-9 and TRBJ2-1, with D tentatively TRBD2 (5 bases). Germline V CDR1 and CDR2: SEHNR, FQNEAQ (reference sequence). Trimming removed 1 base at V and 2 bases at J, with 9 bases between. The CDR3 contains 15 residues. The CDR3, as DNA: TGTGCCAGCAGCTTAGGGACTTTGACCTACAATGAGCAGTTCTTC. Its translation is CASSLGTLTYNEQFF. The entire variable domain, with the rest obtained from reference TRBV7-9 and TRBJ2-1, is as follows: DTGVSQNPRHKITKRGQNVTFRCDPISEHNRLYWYRQTLGQGPEFLTYFQNEAQLEKSRLLSDRFSAERPKGSFSTLEIQRTEQGDSAMYLCASSLGTLTYNEQFFGPGTRLTVL.

There are a few counts of this clonotype. The chain joins TRBV9 to TRBJ2-3; 11 positions match TRBD1. V trimming: 2 bases; J trimming: 2 bases; junction bases outside the gene matches: 4. CDR3 length: 16 residues. Germline lookup yields CDR1 SGDLS and CDR2 YYNGEE. CDR3 sequence reads: CASSVGTGGPTDTQYF. For the CDR3, the DNA is TGTGCCAGCAGCGTCGGGACAGGGGGGCCCACAGATACGCAGTATTTT. Combining the CDR3 with reference TRBV9 and TRBJ2-3 gives the whole variable domain DSGVTQTPKHLITATGQRVTLRCSPRSGDLSVYWYQQSLDQGLQFLIQYYNGEERAKGNILERFSAQQFPDLHSELNLSSLELGDSALYFCASSVGTGGPTDTQYFGPGTRLTVL.

This clonotype showed up just a few times. V usage is TRBV6-2 or TRBV6-3 and J usage is TRBJ2-7, with no clear D. CDR3 length equals 15 residues. Per the germline V gene, CDR1 is MNHEY and CDR2 is SVGEGT. V lost 4 bases and J lost 4, with 17 bases in between. In nucleotides, the CDR3 is TGTGCCAGCAGTTTGCCGGGCCGACTGAGTTACGAGCAGTACTTC. This codes for CASSLPGRLSYEQYF.

This chain joins TRBV20-1 and TRBJ2-7, with D perhaps matching TRBD1 (5 bases). The length of the CDR3 is 13 residues. In germline, CDR1 is DFQATT, CDR2 SNEGSKA (reference sequence). Trimming took off 1 base at V and 3 bases at J, with 10 bases between the two ends. The DNA for the CDR3 is TGCAGTGCTAGAGGGTTCAGGGACTACGAGCAGTACTTC. Protein product: CSARGFRDYEQYF.

V usage is TRBV4-1 and J usage is TRBJ1-5; 8 bases line up with TRBD1. CDR3 length equals 16 residues. The trim removed 0 bases at V and 4 bases at J, leaving 5 bases unmatched. Germline CDR1 reads MGHRA; CDR2 reads YSYEKL. The CDR3 loop reads CASSQEGTGGNQPQHF. In DNA form, the CDR3 reads TGCGCCAGCAGCCAAGAAGGGACAGGAGGTAATCAGCCCCAGCATTTT.

A few counts support this clonotype. Here the CDR3 reads CASSPGTGGPQETQYF. CDR3 bases: TGTGCCAGCAGCCCCGGGACAGGGGGCCCCCAAGAGACCCAGTACTTC. The chain is built from TRBV7-9 and TRBJ2-5; 12 bases are a match to TRBD1. This CDR3 has 16 residues. V shed 5 bases, J shed 1 base, and the junction held 5 bases outside the gene matches. Germline loops: CDR1 SEHNR, CDR2 FQNEAQ (reference sequence).

The rearrangement links TRBV7-2 to TRBJ2-1; 11 bases agree with TRBD1. Germline V gene lookup returns CDR1 SGHTA and CDR2 FQGNSA. The CDR3 loop spans 15 amino acids. With 5 bases clipped from V and 7 bases from J, the junction kept 7 bases outside the gene matches. As DNA, the CDR3 is TGTGCCAGCAGCCAAGGGACAGGGGGTAGGAATGAGCAGTTCTTC. Encoded protein: CASSQGTGGRNEQFF.

The rearrangement joins TRBV24-1 to TRBJ1-2; D is possibly TRBD1 (5 bases). This CDR3 has 15 residues. V was trimmed by 2 bases and J by 0 bases, leaving 9 bases between them. CDR1 is KGHDR and CDR2 is SFDVKD in the germline V gene. This CDR3 reads CATSDSPGPNYGYTF. The CDR3 DNA reads as TGTGCCACCAGTGATTCTCCAGGGCCTAACTATGGCTACACCTTC.

This clonotype has a handful of counts. The V and J genes are TRBV9 and TRBJ1-6; 8 bases line up with TRBD1. This CDR3 is 17 amino acids long. Trimming at V came to 4 bases and at J to 3 bases, leaving 9 bases not matched to a gene. Per the germline V gene, CDR1 is SGDLS and CDR2 is YYNGEE. CDR3 nucleotides: TGTGCCAGCAGCTTGGCCGGGACAGGAGACTATAATTCACCCCTCCACTTT. It codes for CASSLAGTGDYNSPLHF.

V gene TRBV20-1 combines with J gene TRBJ2-5; 8 bases are shared with TRBD2. The CDR3 spans 15 residues. CDR1 is DFQATT, CDR2 SNEGSKA, per germline (reference sequence). Trimming removed 6 bases from V and 0 bases from J; junction bases left unmatched: 9. The CDR3 DNA reads as TGCAGTGCCCCCTCCGGGGGGGTAAACCAAGAGACCCAGTACTTC. It translates to CSAPSGGVNQETQYF.